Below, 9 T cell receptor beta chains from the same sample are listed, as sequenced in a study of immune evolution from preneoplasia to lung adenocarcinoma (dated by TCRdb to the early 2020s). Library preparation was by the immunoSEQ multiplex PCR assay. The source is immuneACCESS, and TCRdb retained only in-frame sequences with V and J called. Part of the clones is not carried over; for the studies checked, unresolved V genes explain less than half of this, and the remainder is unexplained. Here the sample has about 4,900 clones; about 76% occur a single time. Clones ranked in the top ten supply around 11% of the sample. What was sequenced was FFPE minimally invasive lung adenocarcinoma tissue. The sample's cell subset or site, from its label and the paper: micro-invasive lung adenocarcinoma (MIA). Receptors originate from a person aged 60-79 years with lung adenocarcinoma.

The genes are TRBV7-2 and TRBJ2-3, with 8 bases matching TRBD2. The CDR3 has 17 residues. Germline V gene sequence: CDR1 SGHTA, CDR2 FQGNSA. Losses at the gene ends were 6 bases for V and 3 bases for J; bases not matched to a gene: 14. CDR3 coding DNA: TGTGCCAGCAGAGGGGATCATAGCGGGGCATCTACAGATACGCAGTATTTT. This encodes CASRGDHSGASTDTQYF.

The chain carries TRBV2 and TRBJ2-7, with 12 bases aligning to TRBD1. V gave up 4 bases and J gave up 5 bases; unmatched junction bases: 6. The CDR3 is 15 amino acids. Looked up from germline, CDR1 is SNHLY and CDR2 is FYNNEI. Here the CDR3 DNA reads TGTGCCAGCAGTGGAGGGACAGGGGGCATCGACGAGCAGTACTTC. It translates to CASSGGTGGIDEQYF. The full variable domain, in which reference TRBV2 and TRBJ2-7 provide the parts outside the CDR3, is EPEVTQTPSHQVTQMGQEVILRCVPISNHLYFYWYRQILGQKVEFLVSFYNNEISEKSEIFDDQFSVERPDGSNFTLKIRSTKLEDSAMYFCASSGGTGGIDEQYFGPGTRLTVT.

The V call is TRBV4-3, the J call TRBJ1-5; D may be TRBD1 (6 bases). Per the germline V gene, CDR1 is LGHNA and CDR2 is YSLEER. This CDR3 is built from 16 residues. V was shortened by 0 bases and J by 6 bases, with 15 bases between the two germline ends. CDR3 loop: CASSQDTLGAGQPQHF. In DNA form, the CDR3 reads TGCGCCAGCAGCCAAGACACCTTGGGGGCGGGTCAGCCCCAGCATTTT.

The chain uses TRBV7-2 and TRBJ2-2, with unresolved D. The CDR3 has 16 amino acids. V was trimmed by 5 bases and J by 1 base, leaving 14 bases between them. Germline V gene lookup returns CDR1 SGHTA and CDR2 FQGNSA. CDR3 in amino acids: CASSIQSAGNTGELFF. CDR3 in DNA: TGTGCCAGCAGCATACAGAGCGCCGGGAACACCGGGGAGCTGTTTTTT.

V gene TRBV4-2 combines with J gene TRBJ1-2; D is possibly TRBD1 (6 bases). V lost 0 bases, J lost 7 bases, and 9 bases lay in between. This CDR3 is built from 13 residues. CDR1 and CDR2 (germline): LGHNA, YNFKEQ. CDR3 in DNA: TGTGCCAGCAGCCAAGAGGGGGCCCTTGGCTACACCTTC. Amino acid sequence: CASSQEGALGYTF.

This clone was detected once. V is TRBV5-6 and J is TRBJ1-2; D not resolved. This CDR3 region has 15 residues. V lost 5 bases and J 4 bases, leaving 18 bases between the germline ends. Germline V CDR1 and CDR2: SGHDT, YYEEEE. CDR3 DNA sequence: TGTGCCAGCAGACCCGGACGGAACTACCGCTATGGCTACACCTTC. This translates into CASRPGRNYRYGYTF.

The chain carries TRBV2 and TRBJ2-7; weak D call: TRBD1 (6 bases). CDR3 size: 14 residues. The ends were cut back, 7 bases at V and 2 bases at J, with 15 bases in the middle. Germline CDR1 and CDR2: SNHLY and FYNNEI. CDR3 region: CASNRQGPTYEQYF. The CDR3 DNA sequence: TGTGCCAGCAATAGGCAGGGGCCGACCTACGAGCAGTACTTC. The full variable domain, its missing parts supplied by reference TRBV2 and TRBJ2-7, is EPEVTQTPSHQVTQMGQEVILRCVPISNHLYFYWYRQILGQKVEFLVSFYNNEISEKSEIFDDQFSVERPDGSNFTLKIRSTKLEDSAMYFCASNRQGPTYEQYFGPGTRLTVT.

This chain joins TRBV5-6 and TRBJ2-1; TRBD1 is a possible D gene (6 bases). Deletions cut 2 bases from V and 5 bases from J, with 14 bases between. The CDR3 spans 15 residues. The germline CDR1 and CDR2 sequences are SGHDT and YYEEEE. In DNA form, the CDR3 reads TGTGCCAGCAGCTTCGACAGGCGAAGCGACAATGAGCAGTTCTTC. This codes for CASSFDRRSDNEQFF.

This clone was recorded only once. The CDR3 coding sequence is TGTGCCAGCAGTCCCCACGGGCTAGCGGGGGCAGAGACCCAGTACTTC. Protein product: CASSPHGLAGAETQYF. The chain couples TRBV27 to TRBJ2-5; 10 nucleotides align to TRBD2. Germline V gene lookup returns CDR1 MNHEY and CDR2 SMNVEV (reference sequence). The ends lost 5 bases at V and 4 bases at J; junction bases unmatched: 10. The length of the CDR3 is 16 residues.